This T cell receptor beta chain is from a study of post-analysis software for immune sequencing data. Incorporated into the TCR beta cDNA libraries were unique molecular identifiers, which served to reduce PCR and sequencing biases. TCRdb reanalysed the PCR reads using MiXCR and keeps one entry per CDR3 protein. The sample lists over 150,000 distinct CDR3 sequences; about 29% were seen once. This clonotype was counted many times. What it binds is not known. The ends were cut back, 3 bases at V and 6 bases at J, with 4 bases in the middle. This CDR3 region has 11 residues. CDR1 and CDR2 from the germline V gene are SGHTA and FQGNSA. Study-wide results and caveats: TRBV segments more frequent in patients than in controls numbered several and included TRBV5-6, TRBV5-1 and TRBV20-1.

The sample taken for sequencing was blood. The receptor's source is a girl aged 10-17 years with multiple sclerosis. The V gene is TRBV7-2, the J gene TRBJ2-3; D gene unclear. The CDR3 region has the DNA TGTGCCAGCAGCTTCGAGGATACGCAGTATTTT. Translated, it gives CASSFEDTQYF.